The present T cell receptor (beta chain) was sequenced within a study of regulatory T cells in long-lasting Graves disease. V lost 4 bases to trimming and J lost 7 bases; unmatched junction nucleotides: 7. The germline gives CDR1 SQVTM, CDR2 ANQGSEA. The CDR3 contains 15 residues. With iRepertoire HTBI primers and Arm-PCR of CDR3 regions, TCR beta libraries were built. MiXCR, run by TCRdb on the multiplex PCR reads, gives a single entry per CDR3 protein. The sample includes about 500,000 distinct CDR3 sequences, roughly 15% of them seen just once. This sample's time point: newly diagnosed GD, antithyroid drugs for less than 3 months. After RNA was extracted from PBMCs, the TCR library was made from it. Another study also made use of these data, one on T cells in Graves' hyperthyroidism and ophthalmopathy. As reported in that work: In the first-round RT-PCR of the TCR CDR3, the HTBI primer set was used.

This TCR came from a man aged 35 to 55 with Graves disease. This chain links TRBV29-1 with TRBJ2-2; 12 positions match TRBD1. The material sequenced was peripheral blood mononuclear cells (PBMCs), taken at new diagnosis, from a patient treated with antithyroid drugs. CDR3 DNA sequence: TGCAGCGTTGGGCTCGGGACAGGGGGCGGCGGGGAGCTGTTTTTT. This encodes CSVGLGTGGGGELFF.